Described below is a single T cell receptor (beta chain) sequence and its context. Its antigen remains unidentified. This entry comes from a study of OX40 agonist ivuxolimab in advanced cancers. Looking at the study overall: Ivuxolimab, an agonist antibody against OX40 (CD134), was given to patients. About 42% of patients had received prior checkpoint inhibitor therapy. The study's findings and limits: With doses of 0.1-3.0 mg/kg, partial responders showed among the lowest clonal expansion. At 0.1 to 3.0 mg/kg and by week 6, CD4+ and CD8+ T cells in the blood had expanded clonally.

Sequencing used immunoSEQ multiplex PCR; TCRdb keeps in-frame clones, though not all of them. This table has more than 45,000 clones, approximately 91% appearing once. The receptor was isolated from an adult with an advanced solid tumor such as melanoma, head and neck, liver or kidney cancer. Sequencing was performed on CD4+ or CD8+ T cells sorted from blood, taken in a trial of the OX40 agonist ivuxolimab.

The CDR3 here is CASSLTSGGSGANVLTF. The CDR3 DNA reads as TGTGCCAGCAGCTTGACTAGCGGGGGGTCTGGGGCCAACGTCCTGACTTTC. This chain links TRBV14 with TRBJ2-6, with 13 positions matching TRBD2. The CDR3 totals 17 residues. Germline CDR1 is SGHDN and CDR2 is FVKESK. Unmatched junction bases numbered 2, after V lost 5 bases and J lost 1 base.